A selection of T cell receptor beta chains follows, all from one sample in a study of tumor and adjacent non-tumor tissue in lung cancer. TCRdb called the multiplex PCR reads again in MiXCR, with one record for every CDR3 protein. In the table there are about 200,000 distinct CDR3 sequences, 60% to 85% of which are singletons. Sequencing was done on a sample of lung tumor tissue. The receptors were sampled from a man in his 60s with non-small cell lung cancer. Both conserved end residues are trimmed from each CDR3. Each record gives: J gene, V gene, CDR3 protein.

TRBJ2-3,TRBV5-1,ASSLGDTQY
TRBJ2-1,TRBV12-3/TRBV12-4,ASSSPWTGNEQF
TRBJ1-3,TRBV28,ASVKGGHTIY
TRBJ2-1,TRBV29-1,SVRKGGAVYNELF
TRBJ1-5,TRBV4-1,ASSQDSGGVPFQPQH
TRBJ1-6,TRBV11-1,ASSLEATSSYNSPLY
TRBJ2-3,TRBV12-3/TRBV12-4,DSSLVRQVKTDTQY
TRBJ2-3,TRBV7-8,ASSLAGGADTDTQY
TRBJ2-6,TRBV6-2/TRBV6-3,ASSDRVGANLLT
TRBJ2-5,TRBV20-1,SARGGRGEETQY
TRBJ1-5,TRBV6-1,ASRGRDRGNKPQH
TRBJ2-3,TRBV5-5,ASSAPGPDAHY
TRBJ2-1,TRBV11-2,ESSLRLAGAYNERF
TRBJ2-5,TRBV6-5,ASRYGGGEGLQKTQY
TRBJ2-7,TRBV20-1,SARDDGRGASYEQY
TRBJ2-1,TRBV6-1,ATRPQGLDKDEQF
TRBJ2-2,TRBV5-4,ASSQGQRNTGELL
TRBJ2-7,TRBV12-3/TRBV12-4,ASSPGALEQY
TRBJ1-6,TRBV20-1,NATLTGASLLH
TRBJ1-1,TRBV7-9,ASSLWQGRNTEAF
TRBJ2-4,TRBV11-3,ASSLISGQPRNIQY
TRBJ1-2,TRBV7-9,ASSRSGAGNYGYT
TRBJ2-7,TRBV20-1,SASGLGSIYEQY
TRBJ1-2,TRBV4-3,ASSQVLSGTPDYGYT
TRBJ2-7,TRBV20-1,SANPRGEGLYEQY
TRBJ2-2,TRBV7-8,ASSPRGVTGATAGEMF
TRBJ1-2,TRBV7-2,ASSLEGGAAYT
TRBJ1-1,TRBV6-1,ASSNRGADTEAF
TRBJ1-1,TRBV28,VSSLVLNTEAF
TRBJ1-2,TRBV29-1,SGDGSNYGYT
TRBJ1-5,TRBV20-1,SADSGLRNQPQH
TRBJ2-5,TRBV12-3/TRBV12-4,VSSYRQLRGGGETQY
TRBJ2-1,TRBV20-1,NARGDSSYNEHF
TRBJ2-6,TRBV6-5,AGREPGHHSSGANVLT
TRBJ2-3,TRBV20-1,SAREYSIDTQY
TRBJ2-5,TRBV28,ASSLREGGASQETQY
TRBJ2-1,TRBV24-1,ATSDRNEQF
TRBJ1-5,TRBV20-1,SAKKGGGTNQPQH
TRBJ2-7,TRBV6-1,ANSEARVYPYEEY
TRBJ2-3,TRBV12-3/TRBV12-4,ASSLAGRERTDTQY
TRBJ1-1,TRBV4-2,TRSIGRENTEAF
TRBJ2-1,TRBV7-9,AIAANEQF
TRBJ1-1,TRBV29-1,SVPPPGRNTPTF
TRBJ1-1,TRBV12-3/TRBV12-4,ASSFRAGTDTEAF
TRBJ1-6,TRBV20-1,SARVPRAPLNSPLH
TRBJ1-5,TRBV28,ASSLFSGVALYSNQPQH
TRBJ1-2,TRBV6-5,ASSYVGGNTYGYT
TRBJ1-2,TRBV14,ASSQDWRGGGYT
TRBJ2-2,TRBV7-3,ASSPLLAGNTGELF
TRBJ1-5,TRBV28,TSSLGQEYFNQPQH
TRBJ2-1,TRBV6-1,ASSEDEGGSNEQF
TRBJ2-3,TRBV7-3,ASSELAGGQDTQY
TRBJ2-7,TRBV11-2,ASSSEIREHY
TRBJ2-1,TRBV20-1,SARDSGTRRSYNEQF